The T cell receptor beta chain described here comes from a study of metastatic and nonmetastatic thyroid tumors. Findings of the study overall: In both blood and tumor samples, TCR beta diversity was reported significantly higher for malignant than benign nodules.

All patients were untreated before thyroid surgery. The CDR3 has 15 residues. Per the germline V gene, CDR1 is SGHAT and CDR2 is FQNNGV. Trimming removed 3 bases from V and 0 bases from J, with 9 bases in between. Authors' methods: Building a distant-metastasis classifier for papillary thyroid cancer drew on CDR3 differences across clinicopathological groups. MiXCR re-clonotyped the PCR reads for TCRdb. These V and J calls derive from TCRdb rather than the authors' analysis. The sample lists approximately 41,000 clones, around 28% occurring once. About this clone itself: Antigen unknown.

The chain couples TRBV11-2 to TRBJ2-1; no clear D gene. The sample comprised blood. This receptor was identified in a male donor with papillary thyroid cancer or a benign thyroid nodule (not recorded which). Some clones in this sample may be carry-over from other donors' samples. CDR3 region: CASSLESSSYNEQFF. The CDR3, as DNA: TGTGCCAGCAGCTTGGAGTCTTCCTCCTACAATGAGCAGTTCTTC.